This entry is about one TCR beta chain. Distinct nucleotide sequences in the sample also encode this CDR3. In the original workflow: Reference gene primer amplification gave nucleated cell count estimates. Profiling relied on immunoSEQ multiplex PCR, and the TCRdb table lists in-frame clones only, not all of them. The V and J calls and clone size are taken from that table; D and trimming were inferred from the DNA. The repertoire consists of fewer than 200,000 clones, with 70% to 90% occurring once and the leading ten covering approximately 4%. Enrollees, about 18 to 95 years old, lived in approximately 25 US areas. Allocation to cohorts depended on clinical history reported by the participants. Recovery meant two consecutive negative NP/OP PCR tests, professional clearance, or resolved symptoms. This entry belongs to a study of blood T cell repertoires in COVID-19. Germline V CDR1 and CDR2: GTSNPN, SVGIG (reference sequence). The CDR3 covers 12 residues. The V end was cut by 5 bases, the J end by 6 bases, with 11 bases between.

Sequencing was done on a sample of PBMCs or T cells enriched from blood (not recorded which). The chain recombines TRBV30 with TRBJ1-5; a weak D match, TRBD1 (6 bases). This TCR came from a woman in her fifties or sixties who had recovered from COVID-19. Here the CDR3 reads CAWSVRGQPQHF. The CDR3 DNA is TGTGCCTGGTCCGTCAGGGGTCAGCCCCAGCATTTT.